This paragraph covers one TCR beta chain sequence. The antigen is undetermined. Using immunoSEQ multiplex PCR, the repertoire was profiled, and TCRdb retains in-frame clones only, with some absent. The data hold around 70,000 clones, with roughly 95% observed a single time. This sample is part of a study of cytomegalovirus exposure and HLA in healthy donors. The study, taken as a whole, reports: According to the study, 150 to 200 TCR beta chains were cytomegalovirus-associated.

In germline, CDR1 is SGHRS, CDR2 YFSETQ. CDR3 length: 12 amino acids. Trimming removed 4 bases from V and 10 bases from J; junction bases left unmatched: 4. The chain combines TRBV5-1 with TRBJ2-1; 8 nucleotides match TRBD2. The TCR was taken from a man aged 18 to 29 in good health and CMV-seronegative. What was sequenced was PBMCs. In DNA form, the CDR3 reads TGCGCCAGCAGCGCGGGGGGCGAGGAGCAGTTCTTC. Encoded protein: CASSAGGEEQFF.